This is a list of T cell receptor beta chains from one sample in a study of breast tumors, draining lymph nodes, adjacent tissues. One entry per CDR3 protein results from TCRdb running MiXCR on the multiplex PCR reads. The sample includes approximately 140,000 distinct CDR3 sequences, about 33% seen only once; the top ten take approximately 2.3%. The sample comprised axillary lymph node tissue. The origin of the receptors is a female donor with breast cancer. Some clones in this sample may be carry-over from other donors' samples. Each CDR3 is given with its conserved first and last residue. The order of the fields is V gene, J gene, clone size, D gene, CDR3 DNA, CDR3 protein. The D gene is left open where the match is weak. Not all rows give a size; the values are once, few, many and, for expanded clones, a class.

V: TRBV2
J: TRBJ2-7
size: .
D: TRBD1
DNA: TGTGCCAGCAGAACGAGGGACAGAACTACCTACGAGCAGTACTTC
CDR3: CASRTRDRTTYEQYF

V: TRBV15
J: TRBJ2-3
size: many
D: TRBD2
DNA: TGTGCCACCAGCAGACATGACGGACTAGCGGGGTTCCTTACAGATACGCAGTATTTT
CDR3: CATSRHDGLAGFLTDTQYF

V: TRBV7-2
J: TRBJ1-1
size: .
D: .
DNA: TGTGCCAGCAGCCCCGGGACAATGAACACTGAAGCTTTCTTT
CDR3: CASSPGTMNTEAFF

V: TRBV11-2
J: TRBJ2-1
size: many
D: .
DNA: TGTGCCAGCAGCTTAGAAGGCTGCAATGAGCAGTTCTTC
CDR3: CASSLEGCNEQFF

V: TRBV3-1
J: TRBJ2-7
size: many
D: .
DNA: TGTGCCAGCAGCCAATCGGATACAGGGAGCGAGCAGTACTTC
CDR3: CASSQSDTGSEQYF

V: TRBV10-3
J: TRBJ2-6
size: .
D: TRBD1
DNA: TGTGCCAACAGTGGGGGGACAGGGAGAGACTCTGGGGCCAACGTCCTGACTTTC
CDR3: CANSGGTGRDSGANVLTF

V: TRBV20-1
J: TRBJ1-6
size: .
D: .
DNA: TGCAGTGCTAGGGGGGGTGGGACTGCGATGACACCCCTCCACTTT
CDR3: CSARGGGTAMTPLHF

V: TRBV20-1
J: TRBJ2-3
size: .
D: .
DNA: TGCAGTGAGGAAAGGGGGTCTTTGGATACGCAGTATTTT
CDR3: CSEERGSLDTQYF

V: TRBV20-1
J: TRBJ1-3
size: many
D: .
DNA: TGCAGTACGGATTCTAACAGAGCCGGAAACACCATATATTTT
CDR3: CSTDSNRAGNTIYF

V: TRBV6-2/TRBV6-3
J: TRBJ1-1
size: .
D: .
DNA: TGTGCCAGCAGGATGTGGGGGGTGATGAACACTGAAGCTTTCTTT
CDR3: CASRMWGVMNTEAFF

V: TRBV9
J: TRBJ1-3
size: many
D: .
DNA: TGTGCCAGCAGTAGGGGAAACACCATATATTTT
CDR3: CASSRGNTIYF

V: TRBV30
J: TRBJ2-6
size: many
D: .
DNA: TGTGCCTGGAGGGCCACAGGGTCCGGGGCCAACGTCCTGACTTTC
CDR3: CAWRATGSGANVLTF

V: TRBV20-1
J: TRBJ2-5
size: many
D: TRBD2
DNA: TGCAGTGCTAGGGGACTAGCGGGAAAAGAGACCCAGTACTTC
CDR3: CSARGLAGKETQYF

V: TRBV18
J: TRBJ2-7
size: .
D: .
DNA: TGTGCCAGCTCACCCGACGGAACCTACGAGCAGTACTTC
CDR3: CASSPDGTYEQYF

V: TRBV20-1
J: TRBJ1-1
size: few
D: .
DNA: TGCAATGCTAGAGATCAGGGAACTGAAGCTTTCTTT
CDR3: CNARDQGTEAFF

V: TRBV11-2
J: TRBJ1-2
size: few
D: TRBD1
DNA: TGTGCCAGCAGCTACCCGAAGACAGGGGACCGCTATGGCTACACCTTC
CDR3: CASSYPKTGDRYGYTF

V: TRBV11-2
J: TRBJ2-5
size: many
D: .
DNA: TGTGCCAGCAGCTTAGCGGACAAAGAGACCCAGTACTTC
CDR3: CASSLADKETQYF

V: TRBV27
J: TRBJ1-5
size: few
D: .
DNA: TGTGCCAGCGCCCGGACCCTCGGGAGTCAGCCCCAGCATTTT
CDR3: CASARTLGSQPQHF

V: TRBV9
J: TRBJ1-4
size: many
D: TRBD1
DNA: TGTGCCAGCAGCCCAACGACAGGGAATGAAAAACTGTTTTTT
CDR3: CASSPTTGNEKLFF

V: TRBV12-3/TRBV12-4
J: TRBJ1-6
size: many
D: TRBD1
DNA: TGTGCCAGCAGTTTTGGACAGGGGAATTCACCCCTCCACTTT
CDR3: CASSFGQGNSPLHF

V: TRBV12-5
J: TRBJ2-3
size: many
D: .
DNA: TGTGCTAGTGGTCCCCAGGGGTGGGCAGATACGCAGTATTTT
CDR3: CASGPQGWADTQYF

V: TRBV6-1
J: TRBJ1-2
size: many
D: .
DNA: TGTGCCAGCAGACAACGTAGGAGCGGAAACTATGGCTACACCTTC
CDR3: CASRQRRSGNYGYTF

V: TRBV19
J: TRBJ2-2
size: many
D: .
DNA: TGTGCCAGTAACTCCCAAGACCCGGCGAACACCGGGGAGCTGTTTTTT
CDR3: CASNSQDPANTGELFF

V: TRBV7-9
J: TRBJ1-2
size: many
D: .
DNA: TGTGCCAGCAGCTTAGATATTCGGGGCTACACCTTC
CDR3: CASSLDIRGYTF

V: TRBV6-6
J: TRBJ1-4
size: many
D: TRBD1
DNA: TGTGCCAGCAGTAGGGACAGTGCAACTAATGAAAAACTGTTTTTT
CDR3: CASSRDSATNEKLFF

V: TRBV11-2
J: TRBJ1-2
size: many
D: .
DNA: TGTGCCAGCAGCCCCGATTCGGGATCAGGGGGCTACACCTTC
CDR3: CASSPDSGSGGYTF

V: TRBV12-3/TRBV12-4
J: TRBJ2-3
size: .
D: .
DNA: TGTGCCGGCAGTGACTCGGGTCGGGCAGATACGCAGTATTTT
CDR3: CAGSDSGRADTQYF

V: TRBV13
J: TRBJ1-5
size: .
D: .
DNA: TGTGCCAGCAGCTTAGTTCGGACCGGGGAGCAGCCCCAGCATTTT
CDR3: CASSLVRTGEQPQHF

V: TRBV7-8
J: TRBJ1-1
size: .
D: .
DNA: TGTGCCAGCAGCCCCAGCGGGGAGAAAGCTTTCTTT
CDR3: CASSPSGEKAFF

V: TRBV5-5
J: TRBJ1-3
size: many
D: .
DNA: TGTGCCAGCAGCTTACTCTCTGGAAACACCATATATTTT
CDR3: CASSLLSGNTIYF

V: TRBV19
J: TRBJ2-1
size: many
D: .
DNA: TGTGCCAGTAGTCTGAGGACAAGCGAGAATGAGCAGTTCTTC
CDR3: CASSLRTSENEQFF

V: TRBV2
J: TRBJ1-2
size: .
D: TRBD1
DNA: TGTGCCAGCAGGGAACAGGGGGCCGACTATAGCCACACCTTC
CDR3: CASREQGADYSHTF

V: TRBV6-1
J: TRBJ1-1
size: .
D: .
DNA: TGTGCCAGCAGCCAGCCCGTGAACACTGAAGCTTTCTTT
CDR3: CASSQPVNTEAFF

V: TRBV5-1
J: TRBJ1-3
size: many
D: TRBD1
DNA: TGCGCCAGCAGCTTGGGGACAGGGCTGGTTAATGGAAACACCATATATTTT
CDR3: CASSLGTGLVNGNTIYF

V: TRBV27
J: TRBJ2-7
size: many
D: TRBD1
DNA: TGTGCCAGCTCTACCTACAGGACAGGGAGGTCCTACGAGCAGTACTTC
CDR3: CASSTYRTGRSYEQYF

V: TRBV29-1
J: TRBJ2-2
size: many
D: TRBD1
DNA: TGCAGCGTCGGGGGACAGGGGGTAACCGCGAACACCGGGGAGCTGTTTTTT
CDR3: CSVGGQGVTANTGELFF

V: TRBV7-9
J: TRBJ1-1
size: few
D: .
DNA: TGTGCCAGCAGCTTAGTGGGGGCAAGGGGTCAGGAAGCTTTCTTT
CDR3: CASSLVGARGQEAFF

V: TRBV9
J: TRBJ2-1
size: many
D: TRBD1
DNA: TGTGCCAGCAGCGGACCCTCCGGGACAGACACCTACAATGAGCAGTTCTTC
CDR3: CASSGPSGTDTYNEQFF

V: TRBV6-1
J: TRBJ2-7
size: few
D: .
DNA: TGTGCCAGCAGTCAGGCCCGGGGCGGGTACGAGCAGTACTTC
CDR3: CASSQARGGYEQYF

V: TRBV11-3
J: TRBJ2-1
size: many
D: .
DNA: TGTGCCAGCAGCTTGAACACAGCAAATGAGCAGTTCTTC
CDR3: CASSLNTANEQFF

V: TRBV11-2
J: TRBJ1-2
size: many
D: .
DNA: TGTGCCAGCAGCTTAGTTCGGGATAGCGGCTACACCTTC
CDR3: CASSLVRDSGYTF

V: TRBV6-1
J: TRBJ1-1
size: .
D: .
DNA: TGTGCCAGCAGTGAAGTGGGGGGTTCCACTGAAGCTTTCTTT
CDR3: CASSEVGGSTEAFF

V: TRBV19
J: TRBJ2-3
size: many
D: .
DNA: TGTGCCAGTAGTAGCATAGGCAGGGGCAGAACAGATACGCAGTATTTT
CDR3: CASSSIGRGRTDTQYF

V: TRBV7-6
J: TRBJ1-5
size: many
D: .
DNA: TGTGCCAGCAGCTTAGGTACACGGCATAGCAATCAGCCCCAGCATTTT
CDR3: CASSLGTRHSNQPQHF